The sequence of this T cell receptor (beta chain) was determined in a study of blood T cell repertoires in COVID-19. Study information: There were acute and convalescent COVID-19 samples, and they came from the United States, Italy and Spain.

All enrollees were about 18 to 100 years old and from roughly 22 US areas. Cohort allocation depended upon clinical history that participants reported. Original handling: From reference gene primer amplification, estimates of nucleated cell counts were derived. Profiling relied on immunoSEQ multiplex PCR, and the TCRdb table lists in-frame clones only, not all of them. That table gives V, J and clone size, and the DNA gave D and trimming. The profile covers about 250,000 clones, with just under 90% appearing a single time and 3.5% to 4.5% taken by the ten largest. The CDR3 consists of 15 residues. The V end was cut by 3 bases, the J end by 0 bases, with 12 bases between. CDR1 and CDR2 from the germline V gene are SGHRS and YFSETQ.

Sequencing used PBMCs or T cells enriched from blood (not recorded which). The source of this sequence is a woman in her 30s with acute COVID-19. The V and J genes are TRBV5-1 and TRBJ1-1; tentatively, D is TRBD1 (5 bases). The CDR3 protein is CASSSQGAMNTEAFF. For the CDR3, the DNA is TGCGCCAGCAGCTCGCAAGGGGCGATGAACACTGAAGCTTTCTTT.